Below, 14 T cell receptor beta chains from the same sample are listed, as sequenced in a study of control samples from healthy donors and cancer patients. Assay: immunoSEQ multiplex PCR; the TCRdb copy retains only in-frame clones and omits some. The sample yields tens of thousands of clones, over 65% seen once. Sequenced material: PBMCs. Source of these receptors: a woman aged 45-65 years with lung cancer.

The rearrangement joins TRBV7-9 to TRBJ1-4; D remains unclear. V was shortened by 5 bases and J by 0 bases, with 4 bases between the two germline ends. The CDR3 has 13 amino acids. Germline CDR1 reads SEHNR; CDR2 reads FQNEAQ (reference sequence). This CDR3 reads CASSAATNEKLFF. In DNA form, the CDR3 reads TGTGCCAGCAGCGCGGCAACTAATGAAAAACTGTTTTTT. The entire variable domain, with the rest obtained from reference TRBV7-9 and TRBJ1-4, is as follows: DTGVSQNPRHKITKRGQNVTFRCDPISEHNRLYWYRQTLGQGPEFLTYFQNEAQLEKSRLLSDRFSAERPKGSFSTLEIQRTEQGDSAMYLCASSAATNEKLFFGSGTQLSVL.

This clone was seen just once. The CDR3 DNA reads TGTGCCAGTAGTATAACCCGGCGCAGGGCCCAGGGGACTGAAGCTTTCTTT. It translates to CASSITRRRAQGTEAFF. The chain links TRBV19 to TRBJ1-1; a possible D gene is TRBD1 (6 bases). The CDR3 has 17 residues. Trimming removed 2 bases from V and 5 bases from J, with 21 bases in between. Germline V gene sequence: CDR1 LNHDA, CDR2 SQIVND (reference sequence).

This chain joins TRBV7-3 and TRBJ1-5, with 9 bases fitting TRBD1. Germline loops: CDR1 SGHTA, CDR2 FQGTGA. V was clipped by 4 bases and J by 0 bases; unmatched bases: 10. The CDR3 runs to 18 residues. The CDR3 protein is CASSSHLGQGDSNQPQHF. The DNA of the CDR3 is TGTGCCAGCAGCTCCCACCTGGGACAGGGAGATAGCAATCAGCCCCAGCATTTT.

The chain combines TRBV6-5 with TRBJ2-4; D might be TRBD1 (6 bases). CDR3 length: 15 residues. Deletions cut 0 bases from V and 4 bases from J, with 10 bases between. Germline loops: CDR1 MNHEY, CDR2 SVGAGI. CDR3 in DNA: TGTGCCAGCAGTTACTCGAATGGACAGAAAAACATTCAGTACTTC. It codes for CASSYSNGQKNIQYF.

V is TRBV11-2 and J is TRBJ2-3; tentatively, D is TRBD2 (6 bases). The CDR3 is 18 amino acids. Between the trimmed V and J ends, which lost 1 base and 1 base, there was a span of 18 bases. Germline V lookup: CDR1 SGHAT, CDR2 FQNNGV. This CDR3 is CASSLVGSGTIRTDTQYF. The DNA of the CDR3 is TGTGCCAGCAGCTTAGTCGGTAGCGGAACAATTCGCACAGATACGCAGTATTTT.

The chain recombines TRBV24-1 with TRBJ2-2; D might be TRBD2 (7 bases). CDR3 length: 14 residues. Trimming pared 10 bases from V and 5 bases from J, leaving 16 bases between. CDR1 is KGHDR, CDR2 SFDVKD, per germline. The CDR3 DNA is TGTGCCACGGGCCAAAGGGGGGGGACCGGGGAGCTGTTTTTT. Translated, it gives CATGQRGGTGELFF.

The chain is built from TRBV7-2 and TRBJ1-5; D unresolved. The germline V gene encodes CDR1 SGHTA and CDR2 FQGNSA. Trimming stripped 1 base from V and 4 bases from J, with 11 bases between. This CDR3 is 15 amino acids long. As DNA, the CDR3 is TGTGCCAGCAGCTTAGATGCGGGTTTAAATCAGCCCCAGCATTTT. Residues: CASSLDAGLNQPQHF. The full variable domain, its missing parts supplied by reference TRBV7-2 and TRBJ1-5, is GAGVSQSPSNKVTEKGKDVELRCDPISGHTALYWYRQSLGQGLEFLIYFQGNSAPDKSGLPSDRFSAERTGGSVSTLTIQRTQQEDSAVYLCASSLDAGLNQPQHFGDGTRLSIL.

V is TRBV25-1 and J is TRBJ1-1, with TRBD1 matching 7 bases. J was trimmed by 11 bases and V by 6 bases; bases with no gene match: 9. The germline gives CDR1 MGHDK, CDR2 SYGVNS. The CDR3 runs to 12 residues. Written as DNA, the CDR3 is TGTGCCAGCAGCTGGAGAGGGGGCAAGGCTTTCTTT. It translates to CASSWRGGKAFF.

This clone was detected a few times. The junction departs from the called germline gene at one end, perhaps through a read error. The V gene is TRBV2, the J gene TRBJ2-7; TRBD1 is a possible D gene (5 bases). Germline CDR1 and CDR2: SNHLY and FYNNEI. There are 11 residues in the CDR3. The CDR3 loop is CASSESTGPDF. CDR3 DNA sequence: TGTGCCAGCAGTGAAAGTACAGGTCCAGACTTC.

The rearrangement joins TRBV6-6 to TRBJ1-6; 9 bases match TRBD1. The V gene end was trimmed by 5 bases and the J gene end by 5 bases; junction bases not matched to a gene: 1. The V gene's germline CDR1 is MNHNY and CDR2 SVGAGI (reference sequence). CDR3 length: 14 amino acids. The CDR3 bases are TGTGCCAGCAGTCGGACAGGGGATAATTCACCCCTCCACTTT. Translation: CASSRTGDNSPLHF.

In nucleotides, the CDR3 is TGTGCCAGCAGTTACTCGCGCGCCACCGGGGAGCTGTTTTTT. Its translation is CASSYSRATGELFF. The V gene is TRBV6-5, the J gene TRBJ2-2; D not resolved. V was shortened by 0 bases and J by 4 bases, with 6 bases between the two germline ends. There are 14 residues in the CDR3. Germline V gene data show CDR1 as MNHEY and CDR2 as SVGAGI.

The rearrangement links TRBV27 to TRBJ2-2; D remains unclear. Germline V gene lookup returns CDR1 MNHEY and CDR2 SMNVEV (reference sequence). Trimming cost V 5 bases and J 2 bases, with 15 bases left between them. This CDR3 region has 16 residues. The DNA for the CDR3 is TGTGCCAGCAGTCTCGGGTCCGGAAGTAACACCGGGGAGCTGTTTTTT. Translation gives CASSLGSGSNTGELFF.

The J gene is TRBJ1-1, the V gene TRBV11-3, with D unclear. Looked up from germline, CDR1 is SGHNT and CDR2 is YENEEA. This CDR3 spans 13 amino acids. With 6 bases removed from V and 1 base from J, the gap between germline ends came to 9 bases. The CDR3 DNA reads TGTGCCAGCAGGTTAACAGAGAACACTGAAGCTTTCTTT. It is translated as CASRLTENTEAFF.

The chain employs TRBV30 and TRBJ1-2; D remains unclear. Trimming cost V 3 bases and J 1 base, with 12 bases left between them. The V gene's germline CDR1 is GTSNPN and CDR2 SVGIG (reference sequence). The CDR3 loop spans 14 amino acids. The DNA for the CDR3 is TGTGCCTGGAGGTACAGCGATCATAACTATGGCTACACCTTC. It codes for CAWRYSDHNYGYTF. The full variable domain, completed using reference TRBV30 and TRBJ1-2, is SQTIHQWPATLVQPVGSPLSLECTVEGTSNPNLYWYRQAAGRGLQLLFYSVGIGQISSEVPQNLSASRPQDRQFILSSKKLLLSDSGFYLCAWRYSDHNYGYTFGSGTRLTVV.